This T cell receptor beta chain was retrieved from a study of T-cell reconstitution after alpha-beta-depleted transplantation in children listed by TCRdb under 2016. Concerning the study at large: The study quantitatively tracked T-cell immune reconstitution after TCRalphabeta/CD19-depleted allogeneic hematopoietic cell transplantation in children using TCR repertoire profiling.

The germline V gene specifies SGHRS as CDR1 and YFSETQ as CDR2. The germline V end is reduced by 2 bases and the J end by 6 bases; junction bases left unmatched: 6. The CDR3 numbers 17 residues from cysteine through phenylalanine. CDR3 DNA only is kept here, 51 bases in frame from base 1. This clonotype was detected a few times. The antigen this receptor binds is unknown. No base qualities exist here, and no much larger clone lies one base off it. The library came from PCR. This sample was sequenced with an Illumina HiSeq 2500. TCR library preparation used molecular barcoding, with unique molecular identifiers applied to normalize quantification of the TCRbeta repertoire. The public reads were reprocessed in TCRdb via fastp at Q25 and MiXCR, keeping in-frame beta chains. Rows matching on CDR3 protein sequence are summarized as one entry with the most common DNA and genes. Counted in this sample were about 610,000 distinct CDR3 sequences; under 12% of them appeared once. Less than 5% of the sample comes from the top ten.

Source: PBMCs from the stem cell graft donor, taken from the stem cell graft. The V gene is TRBV5-1 and the J gene is TRBJ2-2, with 14 bases matching TRBD2. The source is a human donor who donated a stem cell graft to a child with acute myeloid leukemia. The nucleotide sequence reads as follows: TGCGCCAGCAGCTTCGGGACTAGCGGGAGTTTACCCGGGGAGCTGTTTTTT. The resulting protein is CASSFGTSGSLPGELFF. The entire variable domain, with the stretches around the CDR3 drawn from the reference TRBV5-1 and TRBJ2-2 proteins, is KAGVTQTPRYLIKTRGQQVTLSCSPISGHRSVSWYQQTPGQGLQFLFEYFSETQRNKGNFPGRFSGRQFSNSRSEMNVSTLELGDSALYLCASSFGTSGSLPGELFFGEGSRLTVL.